The 31 T cell receptor beta chains listed next were all sequenced from one sample in a study of blood T cell repertoires in COVID-19. The data were produced by immunoSEQ multiplex PCR, yet TCRdb's version contains in-frame clones alone and is incomplete. The sample lists about 14,000 clones; about 83% were seen once. Sequenced input: peripheral blood. All receptors derive from a woman aged 60-75 years with acute or convalescent COVID-19.

The chain combines TRBV28 with TRBJ2-7, with D perhaps matching TRBD1 (7 bases). The CDR3 loop spans 13 amino acids. V lost 8 bases and J lost 3, with 14 bases in between. CDR1 is MDHEN, CDR2 SYDVKM, per germline. The CDR3 region is CASSEGQLYEQYF. DNA for the CDR3: TGTGCCAGCTCGGAGGGACAGCTCTACGAGCAGTACTTC.

The CDR3 coding sequence is TGTGCCAGTAGCGTCGACACGTGGTCCCGCGTCTCTGGCTACACCTTC. It specifies CASSVDTWSRVSGYTF. The V and J genes are TRBV19 and TRBJ1-2; D is undetermined. V was shortened by 6 bases and J by 7 bases, with 24 bases between the two germline ends. Germline values: CDR1 LNHDA, CDR2 SQIVND (reference sequence). CDR3 size: 16 residues.

The genes are TRBV11-2 and TRBJ2-5; TRBD1 aligns across 9 bases. Germline CDR1 and CDR2: SGHAT and FQNNGV. Trimming removed 4 bases from V and 2 bases from J; junction bases left unmatched: 8. This CDR3 has 16 amino acids. In DNA, the CDR3 is TGTGCCAGCAGCTCAACAGGGGGCGTATATCAAGAGACCCAGTACTTC. Its translation: CASSSTGGVYQETQYF.

The sample holds a few counts of this clone. The same CDR3 arises from other DNA sequences in this sample as well. The chain links TRBV12-3 or TRBV12-4 to TRBJ1-5; D may be TRBD1 (5 bases). The CDR3 spans 13 residues. Trimming removed 5 bases at V and 7 bases at J, with 12 bases between. CDR3 protein: CASSRTGGQPQHF. The CDR3 coding sequence is TGTGCCAGCAGTCGAACGGGGGGGCAGCCCCAGCATTTT.

This clone is a singleton in its sample. The rearrangement uses TRBV6-2 or TRBV6-3 and TRBJ2-5, with D maybe TRBD1 (5 bases). Trimming pared 4 bases from V and 2 bases from J, leaving 14 bases between. CDR1 and CDR2 from the germline V gene are MNHEY and SVGEGT. The CDR3 is 15 residues long. The CDR3 spells CASSSVGHRQETQYF. CDR3 nucleotides: TGTGCCAGCAGTTCGGTAGGACACCGACAAGAGACCCAGTACTTC.

The chain uses TRBV4-2 and TRBJ1-5, with TRBD1 matching 9 bases. CDR3 length: 16 residues. Trimming at V came to 2 bases and at J to 6 bases, leaving 8 bases not matched to a gene. CDR1 is LGHNA and CDR2 is YNFKEQ in the germline V gene. In nucleotides, the CDR3 is TGTGCCAGCAGCCAATCGGGACCGACAGGGGGTCAGCCCCAGCATTTT. It translates to CASSQSGPTGGQPQHF.

The CDR3 protein is CASSPLGLGNTIYF. The CDR3 DNA is TGTGCCAGCAGCCCCCTGGGGCTAGGAAACACCATATATTTT. The chain uses TRBV2 and TRBJ1-3; D may be TRBD1 (5 bases). Germline CDR1 and CDR2: SNHLY and FYNNEI. V dropped 6 bases and J dropped 4 bases, with 13 bases sitting between them. This CDR3 comprises 14 residues.

The genes are TRBV5-4 and TRBJ2-1; maybe TRBD2 (6 bases). Trimming removed 4 bases from V and 8 bases from J, with 13 bases in between. Germline-derived CDR1 and CDR2 are SGHNT and YYREEE (reference sequence). CDR3 length: 13 residues. The CDR3 sequence is CASSLTSKDEQFF. The DNA for the CDR3 is TGTGCCAGCAGCCTCACTAGCAAGGATGAGCAGTTCTTC.

This chain links TRBV21-1 with TRBJ1-3. TRBV21-1 is a known pseudogene. This CDR3 has 13 amino acids. The CDR3 coding sequence is TGTGCCAGCAGTCCGGGAGCACCAAACACCATATATTTT. Protein product: CASSPGAPNTIYF.

The chain couples TRBV7-8 to TRBJ2-2; a weak D match, TRBD2 (5 bases). CDR3 length: 17 amino acids. The germline V gene encodes CDR1 SGHVS and CDR2 FQNEAQ. The V gene lost 5 bases and the J gene lost 4 bases, with 20 bases spanning the gap. CDR3 sequence reads: CASSRVRRTRGTGELFF. CDR3 coding DNA: TGTGCCAGCAGCCGAGTCAGGAGGACGCGAGGCACCGGGGAGCTGTTTTTT. Combining the CDR3 with reference TRBV7-8 and TRBJ2-2 gives the whole variable domain GAGVSQSPRYKVAKRGQDVALRCDPISGHVSLFWYQQALGQGPEFLTYFQNEAQLDKSGLPSDRFFAERPEGSVSTLKIQRTQQEDSAVYLCASSRVRRTRGTGELFFGEGSRLTVL.

The chain recombines TRBV18 with TRBJ2-1, with a tentative D call TRBD1 (6 bases). The germline CDR1 and CDR2 sequences are KGHSH and LQKENI. V gave up 4 bases and J gave up 1 base, with 14 bases separating them. The CDR3 consists of 16 residues. In nucleotides, the CDR3 is TGTGCCAGCTCACAACACAGGGACGGGTCCTACAATGAGCAGTTCTTC. The encoded protein is CASSQHRDGSYNEQFF.

V gene TRBV5-1 combines with J gene TRBJ2-5; D not resolved. V was trimmed by 1 base and J by 0 bases, leaving 4 bases between them. There are 13 residues in the CDR3. Germline lookup yields CDR1 SGHRS and CDR2 YFSETQ. The CDR3 sequence: CASSLPDQETQYF. DNA of the CDR3: TGCGCCAGCAGCTTGCCCGACCAAGAGACCCAGTACTTC.

This chain links TRBV19 with TRBJ2-7; a possible D gene is TRBD1 (6 bases). V was shortened by 4 bases and J by 0 bases, with 13 bases between the two germline ends. This CDR3 region has 15 residues. Germline V gives CDR1 LNHDA, CDR2 SQIVND (reference sequence). CDR3 DNA: TGTGCCAGTAGTACTTCCGGACAGAGCTCCTACGAGCAGTACTTC. It specifies CASSTSGQSSYEQYF.

This rearrangement joins TRBV2 to TRBJ1-5; D may be TRBD1 (6 bases). Germline-derived CDR1 and CDR2 are SNHLY and FYNNEI. The CDR3 sequence is 14 residues long. V gave up 7 bases and J gave up 0 bases, with 10 bases separating them. CDR3: CASKDRYSNQPQHF. The CDR3 bases are TGTGCCAGCAAGGACAGATATAGCAATCAGCCCCAGCATTTT.

The CDR3 region is CASSPPAGFKQFF. CDR3 DNA: TGTGCCAGCTCACCACCGGCAGGGTTCAAGCAGTTCTTC. This chain links TRBV18 with TRBJ2-1; a possible D gene is TRBD1 (5 bases). The V end was cut by 0 bases, the J end by 11 bases, with 11 bases between. CDR3 length: 13 amino acids. Per germline, CDR1 KGHSH and CDR2 LQKENI.

This clone was detected a few times. This chain joins TRBV5-1 and TRBJ2-1; 9 bases are shared with TRBD2. V was pared by 2 bases and J by 8 bases, with 8 bases of the junction left unmatched. The CDR3 runs to 15 residues. CDR1 SGHRS and CDR2 YFSETQ come from the germline V gene. In DNA, the CDR3 is TGCGCCAGCAGCTTAAGCCTTAGCGGGAGATATGAGCAGTTCTTC. Its translation: CASSLSLSGRYEQFF.

V is TRBV5-1 and J is TRBJ2-5, with D perhaps TRBD2 (6 bases). The CDR3 has 15 residues. Germline lookup yields CDR1 SGHRS and CDR2 YFSETQ. V shed 4 bases and J shed 5 bases, with 18 bases lying between them. In nucleotides, the CDR3 is TGCGCCAGCAGCACGGATCGCGGGGTGCGGGAGACCCAGTACTTC. This codes for CASSTDRGVRETQYF.

This chain joins TRBV29-1 and TRBJ2-5, with 7 bases that match TRBD1. Germline CDR1 and CDR2: SQVTM and ANQGSEA. There are 13 residues in the CDR3. V gave up 2 bases and J gave up 4 bases; unmatched junction bases: 4. This CDR3 is CSVETGAGETQYF. CDR3 nucleotides: TGCAGCGTTGAAACAGGGGCGGGAGAGACCCAGTACTTC. Filled out from reference TRBV29-1 and TRBJ2-5, the complete variable domain reads SAVISQKPSRDICQRGTSLTIQCQVDSQVTMMFWYRQQPGQSLTLIATANQGSEATYESGFVIDKFPISRPNLTFSTLTVSNMSPEDSSIYLCSVETGAGETQYFGPGTRLLVL.

This chain joins TRBV5-1 and TRBJ2-1; 8 bases agree with TRBD1. Trimming removed 4 bases from V and 6 bases from J; junction bases left unmatched: 3. The CDR3 totals 13 residues. Looked up from germline, CDR1 is SGHRS and CDR2 is YFSETQ. CDR3 sequence: CASSLTGGNEQFF. The CDR3 coding sequence is TGCGCCAGCAGCCTAACAGGGGGCAATGAGCAGTTCTTC.

This clone has only one observation. The gene calls are TRBV30 and TRBJ1-1; no clear D gene. This CDR3 comprises 17 residues. Trimming removed 4 bases from V and 0 bases from J, with 21 bases in between. Germline CDR1 is GTSNPN and CDR2 is SVGIG (reference sequence). As DNA, the CDR3 is TGTGCCTGGACGTTTAGTGGTAGCCGCACCATGAACACTGAAGCTTTCTTT. The encoded protein is CAWTFSGSRTMNTEAFF.

The chain employs TRBV6-5 and TRBJ2-7, with 13 bases identical to TRBD2. Germline CDR1 MNHEY, CDR2 SVGAGI. V lost 6 bases, J lost 4 bases, and 0 bases stayed unmatched. The CDR3 has 13 amino acids. The CDR3 region has the DNA TGTGCCAGCAGGGGACTAGCGGGATACGAGCAGTACTTC. It is translated as CASRGLAGYEQYF.

This chain joins TRBV7-3 and TRBJ2-6; no reliable D call. CDR1 SGHTA and CDR2 FQGTGA come from the germline V gene. This CDR3 has 15 residues. Trimming took off 2 bases at V and 3 bases at J, with 8 bases between the two ends. The CDR3 spells CASSLAADGANVLTF. CDR3 nucleotide sequence: TGTGCCAGCAGCTTAGCGGCCGATGGGGCCAACGTCCTGACTTTC.

In its sample, this clone was seen once. This chain connects TRBV6-5 to TRBJ2-5, with D possibly being TRBD2 (6 bases). The CDR3 spans 13 residues. The germline V gene encodes CDR1 MNHEY and CDR2 SVGAGI. The ends were cut back, 4 bases at V and 5 bases at J, with 11 bases in the middle. The CDR3 DNA follows: TGTGCCAGCAGTTCCCTCCGGGGGGAGACCCAGTACTTC. Its translation: CASSSLRGETQYF.

The chain employs TRBV2 and TRBJ2-7; 8 bases are a match to TRBD1. The V gene's germline CDR1 is SNHLY and CDR2 FYNNEI. Germline trimming cut 6 bases from V and 0 bases from J; bases unmatched to any gene: 7. This CDR3 region has 15 residues. CDR3 nucleotide sequence: TGTGCCAGCAGGGTGGGACAGGAACTCTCCTACGAGCAGTACTTC. Encoded protein: CASRVGQELSYEQYF.

The J gene is TRBJ1-1, the V gene TRBV28; possible D gene TRBD1, 5 bases. CDR1 and CDR2 from the germline V gene are MDHEN and SYDVKM. The CDR3 consists of 14 residues. V was shortened by 9 bases and J by 0 bases, with 14 bases between the two germline ends. The CDR3 bases are TGTGCCAGTCCTCCACAGGCACTGAACACTGAAGCTTTCTTT. Its protein is CASPPQALNTEAFF.

In its sample, this clone was seen once. J is TRBJ2-5 and V is TRBV2; TRBD2 matches 13 bases. CDR3 size: 15 residues. Losses at the gene ends were 5 bases for V and 7 bases for J; bases not matched to a gene: 7. Per the germline V gene, CDR1 is SNHLY and CDR2 is FYNNEI. CDR3 DNA: TGTGCCAGCAGTCCGGGGACTAGCGGGGTAGGGACCCAGTACTTC. As protein: CASSPGTSGVGTQYF.

The chain combines TRBV18 with TRBJ1-4, with 7 bases matching TRBD1. The CDR3 spans 14 residues. V was pared by 7 bases and J by 4 bases, with 6 bases of the junction left unmatched. Germline lookup yields CDR1 KGHSH and CDR2 LQKENI. CDR3 DNA sequence: TGTGCCAGCTGGTGGGACAGCCATAATGAAAAACTGTTTTTT. This gives the protein CASWWDSHNEKLFF. Full variable domain (remainder filled in from reference TRBV18 and TRBJ1-4): NAGVMQNPRHLVRRRGQEARLRCSPMKGHSHVYWYRQLPEEGLKFMVYLQKENIIDESGMPKERFSAEFPKEGPSILRIQQVVRGDSAAYFCASWWDSHNEKLFFGSGTQLSVL.

The J gene is TRBJ2-1, the V gene TRBV14, with TRBD2 identical over 8 bases. V was clipped by 3 bases and J by 5 bases; unmatched bases: 6. Germline loops: CDR1 SGHDN, CDR2 FVKESK. The CDR3 covers 15 residues. CDR3 amino acids: CASSHPGTRNNEQFF. The DNA of the CDR3 is TGTGCCAGCAGCCACCCCGGGACTAGAAACAATGAGCAGTTCTTC.

The rearrangement uses TRBV5-6 and TRBJ1-1, with D possibly TRBD1 on 5 matching bases. V lost 3 bases and J 0 bases, leaving 15 bases between the germline ends. Germline V gene sequence: CDR1 SGHDT, CDR2 YYEEEE. The CDR3 extends over 16 amino acids. This CDR3 is CASSSYATGMNTEAFF. For the CDR3, the DNA is TGTGCCAGCAGCTCCTATGCCACAGGAATGAACACTGAAGCTTTCTTT.

This clone was recorded once. The chain links TRBV7-9 to TRBJ2-1, with TRBD2 identical over 15 bases. The germline V gene has CDR1 SEHNR and CDR2 FQNEAQ (reference sequence). J lost 0 bases, V lost 2 bases, and 5 bases had no gene match. The CDR3 runs 19 residues. The chain's CDR3 is CASSLTGTSGGNSYNEQFF. Here the CDR3 DNA reads TGTGCCAGCAGCTTAACCGGGACTAGCGGGGGGAACTCCTACAATGAGCAGTTCTTC.

This rearrangement joins TRBV5-1 to TRBJ1-2, with no clear D. CDR1 and CDR2 from the germline V gene are SGHRS and YFSETQ. With 0 bases removed from V and 3 bases from J, the gap between germline ends came to 6 bases. CDR3 length: 13 residues. The CDR3 DNA sequence: TGCGCCAGCAGCTTGGACAGATACTATGGCTACACCTTC. It encodes CASSLDRYYGYTF.